These T cell receptor beta chains were read from a single sample in a study of human T cells and chemical hapten exposure. TCRdb re-called the 5' RACE reads through MiXCR, storing one row per CDR3 protein. The table lists under 85,000 distinct CDR3 sequences, roughly 7.7% of them singletons. Receptors originate from a male donor in good health. Both conserved end residues are trimmed from each CDR3. Each record gives: V gene, CDR3 length, J gene, CDR3 protein.

TRBV7-9	12	TRBJ1-1	ASSFIRVNTEAF
TRBV5-1	15	TRBJ2-1	ASSSSRGGRSYNEQF
TRBV7-8	13	TRBJ1-2	ASSQDRPLDYGYT
TRBV7-9	14	TRBJ1-3	ASSLGSGDSGNTIY
TRBV20-1	11	TRBJ1-2	VALDRDDYGYT
TRBV7-2	11	TRBJ2-2	ASRTVNTGELF
TRBV7-9	10	TRBJ1-1	ASSLVGSEAF
TRBV4-1	15	TRBJ2-3	ASSPVYGTLGTDTQY
TRBV19	15	TRBJ1-5	ASIRQGPMYSNQPQH
TRBV5-1	12	TRBJ2-7	ASSLDPSSYEQY
TRBV19	13	TRBJ1-1	ASSIEWRSNTEAF
TRBV10-3	15	TRBJ2-7	AISARSSGTSSYEQY
TRBV6-5	13	TRBJ1-1	ASSYSRVWDTEAF
TRBV12-3/TRBV12-4	14	TRBJ2-5	ASSSLSGGAAETQY
TRBV6-5	13	TRBJ2-5	ASSYSGLADETQY
TRBV5-1	12	TRBJ2-3	ASSPDKSTDTQY